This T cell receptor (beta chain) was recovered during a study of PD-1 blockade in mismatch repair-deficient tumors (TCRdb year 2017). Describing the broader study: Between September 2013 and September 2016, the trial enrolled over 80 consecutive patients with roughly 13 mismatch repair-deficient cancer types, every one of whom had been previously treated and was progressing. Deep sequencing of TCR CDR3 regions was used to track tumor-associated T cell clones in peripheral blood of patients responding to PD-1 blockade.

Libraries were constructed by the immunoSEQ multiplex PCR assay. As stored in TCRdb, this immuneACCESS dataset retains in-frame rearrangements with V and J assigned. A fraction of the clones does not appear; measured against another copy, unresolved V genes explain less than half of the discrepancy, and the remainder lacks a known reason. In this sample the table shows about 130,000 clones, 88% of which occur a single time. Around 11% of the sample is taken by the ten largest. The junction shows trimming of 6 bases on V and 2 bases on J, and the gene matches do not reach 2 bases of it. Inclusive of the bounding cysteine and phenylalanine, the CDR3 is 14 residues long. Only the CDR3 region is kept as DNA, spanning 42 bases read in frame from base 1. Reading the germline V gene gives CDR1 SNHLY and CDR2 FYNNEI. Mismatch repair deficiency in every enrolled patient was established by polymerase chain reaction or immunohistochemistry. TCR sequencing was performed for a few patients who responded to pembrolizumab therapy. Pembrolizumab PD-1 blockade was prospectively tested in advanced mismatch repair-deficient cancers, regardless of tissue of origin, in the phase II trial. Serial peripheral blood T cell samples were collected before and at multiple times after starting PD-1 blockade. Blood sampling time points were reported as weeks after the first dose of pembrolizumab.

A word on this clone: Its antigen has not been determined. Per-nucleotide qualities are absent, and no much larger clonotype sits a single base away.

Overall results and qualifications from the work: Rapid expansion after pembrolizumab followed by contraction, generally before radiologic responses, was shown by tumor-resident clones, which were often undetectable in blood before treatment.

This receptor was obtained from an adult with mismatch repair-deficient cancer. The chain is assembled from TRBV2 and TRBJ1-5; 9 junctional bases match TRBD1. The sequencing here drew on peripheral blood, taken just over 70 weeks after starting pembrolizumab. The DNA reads TGTGCCAGCAGCGGGACAGGGCGCAATCAGCCCCAGCATTTT. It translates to CASSGTGRNQPQHF.